The TCR beta chain under discussion was sequenced for a study of PD-1 blockade in classical Hodgkin lymphoma. Study findings and constraints: Complete responders had baseline diversity similar to newly diagnosed patients. Prior therapy or disease activity may underlie the repertoire differences, whose causes remain undefined. Researchers reported that CD4+ TCR diversity, though not CD8+, rose significantly by C4D1. Initiation of nivolumab under 1 year after ASCT led to exclusion of patients.

No patient escaped relapse after autologous stem cell transplantation, and brentuximab vedotin exposure varied. Using immunoSEQ multiplex PCR, the repertoire was profiled, and TCRdb retains in-frame clones only, with some absent. This table has 84,000 or so clones, 85% to 95% appearing once. As to this clone: What it binds is unknown.

Germline lookup yields CDR1 MNHEY and CDR2 SVGAGI. Trimming pared 6 bases from V and 2 bases from J, leaving 14 bases between. The CDR3 has 14 residues. Sequencing was performed on peripheral blood mononuclear cells (PBMCs), taken before the second cycle of nivolumab. V is TRBV6-5 and J is TRBJ2-7, with D perhaps TRBD1 or TRBD2 (5 bases each). The TCR was taken from a human donor with classical Hodgkin lymphoma. The CDR3 region has the DNA TGTGCCAGCAGACCCCTCGGGGCCACCTACGAGCAGTACTTC. This translates into CASRPLGATYEQYF.